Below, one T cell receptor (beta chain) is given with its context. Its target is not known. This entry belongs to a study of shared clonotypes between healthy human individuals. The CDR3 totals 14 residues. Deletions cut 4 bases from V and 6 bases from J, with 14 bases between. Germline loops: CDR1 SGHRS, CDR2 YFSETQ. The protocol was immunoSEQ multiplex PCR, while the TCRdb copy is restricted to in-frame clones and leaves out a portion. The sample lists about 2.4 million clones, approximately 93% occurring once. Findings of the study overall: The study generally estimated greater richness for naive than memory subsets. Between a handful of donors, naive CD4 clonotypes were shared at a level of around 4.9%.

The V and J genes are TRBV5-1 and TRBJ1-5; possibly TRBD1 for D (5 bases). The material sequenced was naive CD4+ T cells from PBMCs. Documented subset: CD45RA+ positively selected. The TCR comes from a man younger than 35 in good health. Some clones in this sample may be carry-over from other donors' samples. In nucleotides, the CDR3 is TGCGCCAGCAGCGTGGGGCAGGGTGCTCAGCCCCAGCATTTT. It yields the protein CASSVGQGAQPQHF.